These 3 T cell receptor beta chains came from one sample sequenced in a study of radiotherapy plus CTLA-4 blockade in lung cancer. The data were produced by immunoSEQ multiplex PCR, yet TCRdb's version contains in-frame clones alone and is incomplete. The sample has 85,000 to 90,000 clones, about two thirds seen once; the top ten hold more than 12%. The sequences come from peripheral blood, collected from a patient treated with radiotherapy plus ipilimumab. These receptors were taken from a human donor with non-small cell lung cancer that progressed on radiotherapy plus ipilimumab.

Here the CDR3 reads CASSLGGTGGRDQPQHF. The CDR3 DNA reads as TGTGCCAGCAGCTTAGGAGGCACGGGAGGACGCGATCAGCCCCAGCATTTT. The V call is TRBV7-2, the J call TRBJ1-5; D not certain. V was trimmed by 1 base and J by 5 bases, leaving 18 bases between them. Germline assignment: CDR1 SGHTA and CDR2 FQGNSA. This CDR3 is built from 17 residues. The full variable domain, completed using reference TRBV7-2 and TRBJ1-5, is GAGVSQSPSNKVTEKGKDVELRCDPISGHTALYWYRQSLGQGLEFLIYFQGNSAPDKSGLPSDRFSAERTGGSVSTLTIQRTQQEDSAVYLCASSLGGTGGRDQPQHFGDGTRLSIL.

This clone was counted a few times. The chain couples TRBV4-3 to TRBJ1-1; 10 bases are a match to TRBD1. Unmatched junction bases numbered 6, after V lost 6 bases and J lost 5 bases. The CDR3 runs to 14 residues. Germline CDR1 LGHNA, CDR2 YSLEER. The CDR3 DNA follows: TGCGCCAGCAGAGACCAGGACAGGGGGACTGAAGCTTTCTTT. Its protein is CASRDQDRGTEAFF.

The DNA of the CDR3 is TGTGCCATCCAGGGGGCGGGAAACACCATATATTTT. It codes for CAIQGAGNTIYF. This rearrangement joins TRBV10-3 to TRBJ1-3; 8 bases match TRBD1. The germline V gene has CDR1 ENHRY and CDR2 SYGVKD. V gave up 8 bases and J gave up 4 bases; unmatched junction bases: 1. The CDR3 spans 12 residues.